This T cell receptor (beta chain) stems from a study of CD8+CD57+ T cells in acquired aplastic anemia. Those patients picked for sequencing had displayed CD8+CD57+ cell expansion on flow cytometry. The ends were cut back, 3 bases at V and 12 bases at J, with 24 bases in the middle. The CDR3 has 16 amino acids. Germline lookup yields CDR1 SEHNR and CDR2 FQNEAQ (reference sequence). Using genomic DNA as the template, TCR beta VDJ and CDR3 profiling was carried out. TCRdb reprocessed the reads with MiXCR, giving one entry per CDR3 protein. The data contain roughly 250,000 distinct CDR3 sequences, 82% of them singletons.

Sample: sorted CD4+, CD8+, or CD8+CD57+ T cells (not recorded which) from PBMCs. This chain uses TRBV7-9 with TRBJ1-5; no firm D call. This receptor was obtained from a human donor with aplastic anemia. The chain's CDR3 is CASSFRIGPTNQDQHF. In nucleotides, the CDR3 is TGTGCCAGCAGCTTCCGGATAGGCCCCACCAATCAGGACCAGCATTTT.